This T cell receptor (beta chain) was recorded in a study of CD8+CD57+ T cells in acquired aplastic anemia. For sequencing, patients were chosen who had shown expansion of CD8+CD57+ cells by flow cytometry. Genomic DNA served as template for TCR beta VDJ and CDR3 profiling. TCRdb reprocessed the reads via MiXCR and lists one record per CDR3 protein. The sample lists fewer than 250,000 distinct CDR3 sequences; roughly half were seen once. CDR3 length equals 13 residues. V was pared by 0 bases and J by 11 bases, with 6 bases of the junction left unmatched. Germline lookup yields CDR1 SGDLS and CDR2 YYNGEE.

The sample consisted of sorted CD4+, CD8+, or CD8+CD57+ T cells (not recorded which) from PBMCs. This chain joins TRBV9 and TRBJ2-3, with 7 nucleotides matching TRBD2. This sequence originates from a human donor with aplastic anemia. CDR3: CASSVGSGEKQYF. CDR3 DNA: TGTGCCAGCAGCGTAGGGAGCGGGGAGAAGCAGTATTTT.